This TCR beta chain comes out of a study of blood T cell repertoires in COVID-19. Overall study: Donors in the United States, Italy and Spain gave samples during acute or convalescent COVID-19. In each case, the material was cDNA or gDNA derived from T cells, B-cell-depleted T cells, or PBMCs.

Original methodology: Estimation of nucleated cell counts relied on the amplification of reference gene primers. Only in-frame clones appear in the TCRdb table, and some are missing; sequencing was by immunoSEQ multiplex PCR. Clonal size and the V and J genes are those of that table, whereas D and trimming came from the DNA. Altogether under 200,000 clones are present, around 87% being singletons, with the ten largest covering 2.5%. The CDR3 runs to 14 residues. V trimming: 4 bases; J trimming: 8 bases; junction bases outside the gene matches: 6. Germline V gene sequence: CDR1 SGHRS, CDR2 YFSETQ. The chain combines TRBV5-1 with TRBJ1-6; 7 nucleotides line up with TRBD1. The sequence derives from a man aged 35 to 55 with active or convalescent COVID-19. The specimen sequenced was peripheral blood. The CDR3 protein is CASSLGQTDSPLHF. CDR3 sequence (DNA): TGCGCCAGCAGCCTGGGACAGACGGATTCACCCCTCCACTTT.